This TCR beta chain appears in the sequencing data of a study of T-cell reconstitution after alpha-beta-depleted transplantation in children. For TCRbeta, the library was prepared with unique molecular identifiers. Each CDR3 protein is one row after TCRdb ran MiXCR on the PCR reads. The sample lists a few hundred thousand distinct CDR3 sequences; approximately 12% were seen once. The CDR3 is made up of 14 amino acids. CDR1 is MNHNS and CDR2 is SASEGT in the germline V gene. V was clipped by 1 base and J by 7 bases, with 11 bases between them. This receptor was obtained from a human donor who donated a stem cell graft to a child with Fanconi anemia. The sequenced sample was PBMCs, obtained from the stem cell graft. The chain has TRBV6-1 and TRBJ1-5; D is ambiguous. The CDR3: CASSEGKGGQPQHF. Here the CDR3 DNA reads TGTGCCAGCAGTGAAGGGAAGGGAGGCCAGCCCCAGCATTTT.